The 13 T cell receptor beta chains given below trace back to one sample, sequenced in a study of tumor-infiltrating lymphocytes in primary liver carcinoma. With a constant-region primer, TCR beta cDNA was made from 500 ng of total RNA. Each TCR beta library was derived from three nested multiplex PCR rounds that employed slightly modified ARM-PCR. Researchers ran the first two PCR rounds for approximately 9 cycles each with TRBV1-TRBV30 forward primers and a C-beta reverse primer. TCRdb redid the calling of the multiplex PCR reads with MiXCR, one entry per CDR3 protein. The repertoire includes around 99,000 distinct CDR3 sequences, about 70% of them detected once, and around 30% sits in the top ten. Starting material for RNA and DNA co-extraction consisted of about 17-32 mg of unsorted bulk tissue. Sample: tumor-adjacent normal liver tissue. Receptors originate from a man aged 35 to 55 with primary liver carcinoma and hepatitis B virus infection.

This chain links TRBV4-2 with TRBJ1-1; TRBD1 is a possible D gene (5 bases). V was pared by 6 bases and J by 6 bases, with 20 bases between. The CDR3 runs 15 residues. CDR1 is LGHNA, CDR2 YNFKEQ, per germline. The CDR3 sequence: CASRRGTGGLAEAFF. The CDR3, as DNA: TGTGCCAGCAGACGGGGGACTGGGGGTTTGGCTGAAGCTTTCTTT.

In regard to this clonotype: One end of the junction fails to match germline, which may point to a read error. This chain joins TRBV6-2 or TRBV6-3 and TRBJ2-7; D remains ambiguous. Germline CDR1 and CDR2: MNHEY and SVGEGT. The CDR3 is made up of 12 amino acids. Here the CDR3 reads CASSYIPYVQYF. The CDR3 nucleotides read TGTGCCAGCAGCTACATTCCGTACGTGCAGTACTTC.

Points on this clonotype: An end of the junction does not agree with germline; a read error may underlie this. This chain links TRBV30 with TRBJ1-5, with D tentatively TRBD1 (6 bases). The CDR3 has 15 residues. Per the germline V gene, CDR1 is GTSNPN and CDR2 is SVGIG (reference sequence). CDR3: CAWSRGGLSNQPRHF. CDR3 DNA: TGTGCCTGGAGCAGAGGGGGATTGAGCAATCAGCCCCGGCATTTT.

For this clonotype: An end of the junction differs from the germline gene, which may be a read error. CDR3 nucleotide sequence: TGTGCCAACAGCACGGGGTCACGAAACACCATATATTTT. Protein product: CANSTGSRNTIYF. The chain links TRBV11-3 to TRBJ1-3; no definite D call. The CDR3 length is 13 residues. The germline CDR1 and CDR2 sequences are SGHNT and YENEEA.

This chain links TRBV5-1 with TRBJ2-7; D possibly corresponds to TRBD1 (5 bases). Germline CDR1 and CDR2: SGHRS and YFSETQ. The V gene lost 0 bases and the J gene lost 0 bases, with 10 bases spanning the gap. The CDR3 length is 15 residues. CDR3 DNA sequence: TGCGCCAGCAGCTTGGGGGCAGGGCCCTCCTACGAGCAGTACTTC. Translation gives CASSLGAGPSYEQYF.

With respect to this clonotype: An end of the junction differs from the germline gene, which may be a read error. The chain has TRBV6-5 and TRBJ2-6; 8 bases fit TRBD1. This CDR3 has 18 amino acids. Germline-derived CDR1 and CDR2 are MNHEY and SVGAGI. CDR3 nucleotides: TGTGCCAGCAGTCTTTGGACAGGGATGAAAAGTGGGCCCAACGTCCTGGCTTTC. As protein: CASSLWTGMKSGPNVLAF.

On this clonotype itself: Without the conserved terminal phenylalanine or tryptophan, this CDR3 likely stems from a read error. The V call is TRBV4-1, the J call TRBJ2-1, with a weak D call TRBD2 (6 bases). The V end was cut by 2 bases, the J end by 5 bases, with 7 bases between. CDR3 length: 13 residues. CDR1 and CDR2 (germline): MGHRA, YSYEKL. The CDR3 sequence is CASSQWRDNEQFL. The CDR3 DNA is TGCGCCAGCAGCCAATGGAGGGACAATGAGCAGTTCTTA.

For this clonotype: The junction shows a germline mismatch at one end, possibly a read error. CDR3 sequence reads: CVSISRESAHRETQYF. CDR3 DNA: TGTGTCAGCATATCCCGGGAGTCGGCCCACCGAGAGACCCAGTACTTC. V usage is TRBV11-2 and J usage is TRBJ2-5; maybe TRBD2 (6 bases). Germline CDR1 is SGHAT and CDR2 is FQNNGV. This CDR3 has 16 residues.

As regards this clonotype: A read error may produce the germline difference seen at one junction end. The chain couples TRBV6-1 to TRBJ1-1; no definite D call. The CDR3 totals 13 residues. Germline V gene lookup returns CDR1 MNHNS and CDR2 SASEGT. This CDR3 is CASSVWVVTEDSF. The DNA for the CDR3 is TGTGCCAGCAGTGTTTGGGTTGTCACTGAAGATTCCTTT.

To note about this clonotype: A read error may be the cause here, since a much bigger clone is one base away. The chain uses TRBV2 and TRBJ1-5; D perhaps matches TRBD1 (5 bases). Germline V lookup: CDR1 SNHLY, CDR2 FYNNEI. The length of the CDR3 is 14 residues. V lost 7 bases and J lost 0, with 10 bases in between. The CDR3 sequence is CASTGQCSNQPQHF. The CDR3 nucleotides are TGTGCCAGCACCGGACAATGTAGCAATCAGCCCCAGCATTTT.

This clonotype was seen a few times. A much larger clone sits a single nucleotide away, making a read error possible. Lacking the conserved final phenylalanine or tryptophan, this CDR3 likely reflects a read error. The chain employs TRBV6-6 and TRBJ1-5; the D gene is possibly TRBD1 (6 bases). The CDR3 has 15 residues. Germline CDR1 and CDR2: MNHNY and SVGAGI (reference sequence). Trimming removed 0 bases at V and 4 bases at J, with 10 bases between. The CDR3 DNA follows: TGTGCCAGCAGTTACTCCGACAGGTCAAATCAGCCCCAGCATCTT. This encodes CASSYSDRSNQPQHL.

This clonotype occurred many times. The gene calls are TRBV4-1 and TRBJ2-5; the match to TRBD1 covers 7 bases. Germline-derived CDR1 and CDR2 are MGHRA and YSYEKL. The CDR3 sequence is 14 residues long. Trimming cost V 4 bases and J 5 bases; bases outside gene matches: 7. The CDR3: CASSPWTGRETQYF. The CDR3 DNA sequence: TGCGCCAGCAGCCCATGGACAGGTCGGGAGACCCAGTACTTC.

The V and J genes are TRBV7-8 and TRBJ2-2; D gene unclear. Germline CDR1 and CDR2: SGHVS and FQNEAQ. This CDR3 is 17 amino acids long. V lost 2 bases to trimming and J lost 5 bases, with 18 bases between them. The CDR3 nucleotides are TGTGCCAGCAGCTTATCATCTGGTTCAGGTAAAACCGGGGAGCTGTTTTTT. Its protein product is CASSLSSGSGKTGELFF.